This T cell receptor beta chain was recorded in a study of blood T cell repertoires in COVID-19. Study summary: Both acute and convalescent COVID-19 samples were obtained from the United States, Italy and Spain. The cDNA or gDNA used as material had been derived from T cells, B-cell-depleted T cells, or PBMCs.

In the authors' workflow: Nucleated cell counts were estimated from reference gene primer amplification. Repertoires were generated with immunoSEQ multiplex PCR, while TCRdb's copy carries only in-frame clones and drops some. V, J and clone size derive from that table, while D and trimming were established from the DNA sequence. The data hold around 50,000 clones, with around 92% observed a single time. Looked up from germline, CDR1 is LGHDT and CDR2 is YNNKEL (reference sequence). J was trimmed by 4 bases and V by 4 bases; bases with no gene match: 14. The length of the CDR3 is 17 residues. The chain couples TRBV3-1 (or the pseudogene TRBV3-2) to TRBJ2-5; TRBD2 matches 8 bases. The sequenced material came from peripheral blood. The TCR comes from a human donor in a cohort sampled during active COVID-19. CDR3 DNA: TGTGCCAGCAGCCGGGGAGAAGCGGGAGTGGGGCCAGAGACCCAGTACTTC. Translation: CASSRGEAGVGPETQYF.